The T cell receptor (beta chain) under discussion was sequenced for a study of T cell responses to AZD1222 COVID-19 vaccine. Points from the study as a whole: Seropositive AZD1222 recipients at baseline numbered only five or six. Of spike-specific TCRs, nearly half reportedly target regions left unmutated in variants.

The table came from immunoSEQ multiplex PCR; TCRdb's copy has only in-frame clones and leaves some out. The table shows 95,000 to 110,000 clones, with approximately 88% occurring only once. This CDR3 spans 14 amino acids. Germline CDR1 is MNHEY and CDR2 is SVGAGI. The V gene end was trimmed by 7 bases and the J gene end by 0 bases; junction bases not matched to a gene: 6. Note on this clone: As yet, its antigen is unknown.

Here the sequenced sample was peripheral blood, taken on day 0 of AZD1222 vaccination. The chain combines TRBV6-5 with TRBJ2-7; 7 nucleotides match TRBD1. This receptor was obtained from an adult in good health. The CDR3: CASKDRPNSYEQYF. For the CDR3, the DNA is TGTGCCAGCAAGGACAGGCCCAACTCCTACGAGCAGTACTTC.